The 7 T cell receptor beta chains below come from one sample, sequenced in a study of response to subunit inactivated influenza vaccine. TCRdb recomputed calls from the RT-PCR reads with MiXCR, one row per CDR3 protein. Of more than 550,000 distinct CDR3 sequences listed, over 9.5% are singletons. The sample here was PBMCs from blood, taken on the day of vaccination. The receptors come from a man aged 50-59 years who received an inactivated influenza vaccine.

This chain uses TRBV7-9 with TRBJ2-7; D not certain. The CDR3 covers 15 residues. The V gene's germline CDR1 is SEHNR and CDR2 FQNEAQ (reference sequence). V was trimmed by 2 bases and J by 0 bases, leaving 11 bases between them. The chain's CDR3 is CASSLSQASSYEQYF. In nucleotides, the CDR3 is TGTGCCAGCAGCTTAAGCCAGGCCAGCTCCTACGAGCAGTACTTC.

This clonotype was seen a few times. This chain connects TRBV6-1 to TRBJ2-7; 10 nucleotides align to TRBD1. Germline V gene sequence: CDR1 MNHNS, CDR2 SASEGT. The ends lost 2 bases at V and 9 bases at J; junction bases unmatched: 4. The CDR3 runs to 13 residues. CDR3 DNA: TGTGCCAGCAGTGAACCGGGACAGGGGACGCAGTACTTC. Encoded protein: CASSEPGQGTQYF.

CDR3 coding DNA: TGTGCCAGCAGCGGTATAGGGGCCCAGTACTTC. Protein: CASSGIGAQYF. The chain has TRBV2 and TRBJ2-5, with a tentative D call TRBD1 (5 bases). This CDR3 has 11 amino acids. Germline assignment: CDR1 SNHLY and CDR2 FYNNEI. The V end was cut by 6 bases, the J end by 9 bases, with 11 bases between.

Ten or more counts support this clonotype. This chain uses TRBV15 with TRBJ2-1, with TRBD2 identical over 7 bases. This CDR3 has 15 residues. Trimming cost V 5 bases and J 4 bases; bases outside gene matches: 8. Germline V CDR1 and CDR2: LNHNV, YYDKDF (reference sequence). The CDR3 sequence is CATSLRASGYNEQFF. In DNA form, the CDR3 reads TGTGCCACCAGCCTACGGGCTAGCGGATACAATGAGCAGTTCTTC.

V and J are TRBV5-6 and TRBJ2-7, with 8 bases that match TRBD1. CDR3 length: 14 amino acids. The germline gives CDR1 SGHDT, CDR2 YYEEEE. The ends lost 4 bases at V and 6 bases at J; junction bases unmatched: 9. The CDR3: CASSRPDRVREQYF. CDR3 in DNA: TGTGCCAGCAGCCGACCGGACAGGGTCCGCGAGCAGTACTTC.

This clonotype was seen repeatedly, ten times or more. The rearrangement uses TRBV19 and TRBJ2-4, with D perhaps being TRBD1 or TRBD2 (6 bases each). The V gene's germline CDR1 is LNHDA and CDR2 SQIVND (reference sequence). V lost 3 bases, J lost 9 bases, and 12 bases lay in between. This CDR3 spans 13 amino acids. This CDR3 reads CASSIIGGGIQYF. The CDR3 bases are TGTGCCAGTAGTATCATCGGAGGGGGCATTCAGTACTTC.

CDR3 nucleotide sequence: TGTGCCAGCAGCTCAAAGACAGGGGAGAACACCGGGGAGCTGTTTTTT. This encodes CASSSKTGENTGELFF. The chain employs TRBV5-4 and TRBJ2-2; 8 bases align to TRBD1. CDR3 length: 16 amino acids. Germline trimming cut 3 bases from V and 1 base from J; bases unmatched to any gene: 5. Germline CDR1 and CDR2: SGHNT and YYREEE (reference sequence).